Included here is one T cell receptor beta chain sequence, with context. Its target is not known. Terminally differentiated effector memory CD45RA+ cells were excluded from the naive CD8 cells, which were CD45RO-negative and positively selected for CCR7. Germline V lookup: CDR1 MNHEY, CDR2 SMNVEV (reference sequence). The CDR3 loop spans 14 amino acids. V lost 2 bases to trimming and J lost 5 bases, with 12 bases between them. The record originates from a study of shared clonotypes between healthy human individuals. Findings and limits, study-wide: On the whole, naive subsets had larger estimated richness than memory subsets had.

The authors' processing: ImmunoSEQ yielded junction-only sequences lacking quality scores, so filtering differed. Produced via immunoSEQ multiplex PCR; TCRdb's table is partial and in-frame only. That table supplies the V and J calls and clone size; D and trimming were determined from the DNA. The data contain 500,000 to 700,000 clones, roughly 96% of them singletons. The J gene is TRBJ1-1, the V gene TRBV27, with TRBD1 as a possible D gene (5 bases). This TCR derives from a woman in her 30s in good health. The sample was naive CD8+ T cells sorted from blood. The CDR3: CASSLREGDTEAFF. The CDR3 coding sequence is TGTGCCAGCAGTTTAAGGGAAGGGGATACTGAAGCTTTCTTT.